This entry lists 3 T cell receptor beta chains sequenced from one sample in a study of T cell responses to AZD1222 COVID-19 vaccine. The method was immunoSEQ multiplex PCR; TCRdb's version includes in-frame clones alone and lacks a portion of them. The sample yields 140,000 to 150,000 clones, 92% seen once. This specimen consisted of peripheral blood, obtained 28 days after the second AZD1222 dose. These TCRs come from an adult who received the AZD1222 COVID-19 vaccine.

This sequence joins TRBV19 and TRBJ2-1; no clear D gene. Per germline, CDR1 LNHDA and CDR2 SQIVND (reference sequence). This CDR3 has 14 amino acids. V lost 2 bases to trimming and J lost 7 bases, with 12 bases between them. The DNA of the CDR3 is TGTGCCAGTAGTATAAACTGGATGGGTAATGAGCAGTTCTTC. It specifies CASSINWMGNEQFF.

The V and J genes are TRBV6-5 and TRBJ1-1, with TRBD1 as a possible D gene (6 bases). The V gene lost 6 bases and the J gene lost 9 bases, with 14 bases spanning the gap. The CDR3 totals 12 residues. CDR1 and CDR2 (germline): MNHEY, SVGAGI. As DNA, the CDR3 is TGTGCCAGCAGATACAGGGACGAGAAAGCTTTCTTT. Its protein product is CASRYRDEKAFF.

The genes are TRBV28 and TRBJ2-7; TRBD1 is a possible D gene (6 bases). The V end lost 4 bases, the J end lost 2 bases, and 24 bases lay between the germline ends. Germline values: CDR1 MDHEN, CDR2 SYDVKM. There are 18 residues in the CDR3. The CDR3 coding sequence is TGTGCCAGCAGTTCCTACTCCCTCCGGACAGAAAATACCTACGAGCAGTACTTC. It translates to CASSSYSLRTENTYEQYF.